The 22 T cell receptor beta chains presented below share a single source sample, sequenced in a study of CD8 T cells in ankylosing spondylitis. TCRdb re-analysed the 5' RACE reads in MiXCR, keeping a single row per CDR3 protein. The repertoire holds roughly 250,000 distinct CDR3 sequences, with about 10% as singletons. The sequenced sample consisted of blood, either unsorted or a sorted T cell fraction (not recorded which). The receptors were gathered from a male donor with ankylosing spondylitis or in good health (not recorded which).

This clonotype was counted at least ten times. The chain is built from TRBV20-1 and TRBJ1-1, with D possibly TRBD1 on 6 matching bases. The germline CDR1 and CDR2 sequences are DFQATT and SNEGSKA (reference sequence). This CDR3 is built from 11 residues. Between the trimmed V and J ends, which lost 6 bases and 8 bases, there was a span of 13 bases. CDR3 amino acids: CSALRGGEAFF. The CDR3 region has the DNA TGCAGTGCCCTGAGAGGGGGAGAAGCTTTCTTT.

The sample holds many counts of this clonotype. The chain joins TRBV19 to TRBJ2-5; D uncertain. V was trimmed by 3 bases and J by 5 bases, leaving 10 bases between them. This CDR3 is built from 13 residues. CDR1 and CDR2 (germline): LNHDA, SQIVND (reference sequence). The DNA for the CDR3 is TGTGCCAGTAGTATTCGGGCCACGGAGACCCAGTACTTC. This translates into CASSIRATETQYF.

The chain employs TRBV7-2 and TRBJ2-7; 7 positions agree with TRBD1. Germline V gene sequence: CDR1 SGHTA, CDR2 FQGNSA. The CDR3 loop spans 14 amino acids. The trim removed 2 bases at V and 5 bases at J, leaving 6 bases unmatched. The CDR3 here is CASSLTRGRHEQYF. In DNA, the CDR3 is TGTGCCAGCAGCTTAACCAGGGGGAGACACGAGCAGTACTTC.

The genes are TRBV30 and TRBJ2-6, with D perhaps matching TRBD1 (6 bases). V lost 0 bases, J lost 2 bases, and 11 bases lay in between. This CDR3 region has 16 residues. The germline gives CDR1 GTSNPN, CDR2 SVGIG (reference sequence). CDR3 DNA sequence: TGTGCCTGGAGTGTACGAGGGGGAACTGGGGCCAACGTCCTGACTTTC. Its protein product is CAWSVRGGTGANVLTF.

V usage is TRBV6-1 and J usage is TRBJ2-1, with TRBD2 identical over 12 bases. CDR3 length: 16 residues. After removal of 7 bases from V and 5 bases from J, the junction contained 9 bases not matched to a gene. The germline gives CDR1 MNHNS, CDR2 SASEGT. CDR3 sequence (DNA): TGTGCCAGCAAGACTAGCGGGGGCGCTTGGGACAATGAGCAGTTCTTC. Protein: CASKTSGGAWDNEQFF.

This clonotype was seen a few times. The chain employs TRBV6-1 and TRBJ2-1, with 8 bases matching TRBD1. CDR3 size: 12 residues. Germline V gene sequence: CDR1 MNHNS, CDR2 SASEGT. The V segment lost 5 bases and the J segment 9 bases; nucleotides outside the gene matches: 3. CDR3 loop: CASSQGAVEQFF. The CDR3 bases are TGTGCCAGCAGTCAGGGGGCGGTTGAGCAGTTCTTC.

This clonotype occurred many times. The chain carries TRBV28 and TRBJ1-1; D unresolved. Germline CDR1 and CDR2: MDHEN and SYDVKM. The CDR3 has 13 amino acids. V lost 5 bases and J lost 12, with 19 bases in between. CDR3 sequence reads: CASSPVQPPRTFF. The CDR3, as DNA: TGTGCCAGCAGTCCTGTGCAGCCTCCCCGGACTTTCTTT.

This clonotype was picked up many times. The chain combines TRBV7-6 with TRBJ2-5; TRBD1 aligns across 9 bases. Trimming removed 5 bases from V and 2 bases from J; junction bases left unmatched: 9. Germline V gives CDR1 SGHVS, CDR2 FNYEAQ. This CDR3 comprises 16 residues. In DNA, the CDR3 is TGTGCCAGCAGCAAATACCGGGACAGGGCTCAAGAGACCCAGTACTTC. Protein product: CASSKYRDRAQETQYF.

In this sample, this clonotype turned up many times. This rearrangement joins TRBV30 to TRBJ2-2; D gene ambiguous. CDR3 length equals 13 residues. CDR1 GTSNPN and CDR2 SVGIG come from the germline V gene (reference sequence). V was cut by 4 bases and J by 6 bases, with 12 bases left in between. The CDR3 region is CAWTLASPGELFF. The CDR3 coding sequence is TGTGCCTGGACCCTCGCGTCCCCCGGGGAGCTGTTTTTT.

Ten or more counts support this clonotype. The chain is built from TRBV27 and TRBJ1-5; D call uncertain. The CDR3 consists of 15 residues. V lost 3 bases and J lost 0, with 9 bases in between. Germline CDR1 MNHEY, CDR2 SMNVEV (reference sequence). The CDR3 reads CASSFTVHSNQPQHF. Written as DNA, the CDR3 is TGTGCCAGCAGTTTTACGGTCCATAGCAATCAGCCCCAGCATTTT.

This clonotype has a count of ten or more. The chain carries TRBV20-1 and TRBJ1-1, with D possibly being TRBD1 (5 bases). V dropped 3 bases and J dropped 1 base, with 9 bases sitting between them. This CDR3 comprises 13 residues. Germline assignment: CDR1 DFQATT and CDR2 SNEGSKA (reference sequence). The CDR3 DNA reads as TGCAGTGCTAGTTACAGGCGGAACACTGAAGCTTTCTTT. This codes for CSASYRRNTEAFF.

Many counts were recorded for this clonotype. This chain uses TRBV12-3 or TRBV12-4 with TRBJ1-5, with no clear D. The CDR3 length is 13 residues. Trimming cost V 4 bases and J 6 bases, with 10 bases left between them. The CDR3 DNA is TGTGCCAGCAGTTCAGGTATAGCTCAGCCCCAGCATTTT. Its protein is CASSSGIAQPQHF.

The chain is built from TRBV7-2 and TRBJ2-7; TRBD2 aligns across 10 bases. Germline V lookup: CDR1 SGHTA, CDR2 FQGNSA. The V segment lost 5 bases and the J segment 2 bases; nucleotides outside the gene matches: 3. CDR3 size: 14 residues. For the CDR3, the DNA is TGTGCCAGCAGCCGAGCGGGAGGGCCCTACGAGCAGTACTTC. Translation: CASSRAGGPYEQYF.

This clonotype was picked up a small number of times. The chain uses TRBV7-2 and TRBJ2-2, with TRBD2 as a possible D gene (6 bases). V was pared by 4 bases and J by 6 bases, with 9 bases between. The CDR3 is 13 amino acids. The germline V gene encodes CDR1 SGHTA and CDR2 FQGNSA. CDR3: CASSSTSAGELFF. In nucleotides, the CDR3 is TGTGCCAGCAGCTCGACTAGTGCCGGGGAGCTGTTTTTT.

This chain links TRBV20-1 with TRBJ2-1, with TRBD2 matching 8 bases. Germline V lookup: CDR1 DFQATT, CDR2 SNEGSKA (reference sequence). With 6 bases clipped from V and 0 bases from J, the junction kept 7 bases outside the gene matches. The CDR3 spans 15 residues. DNA for the CDR3: TGCAGTGCCAAACGGGAGGGGGACTCCTACAATGAGCAGTTCTTC. Its protein is CSAKREGDSYNEQFF.

With respect to this clonotype: This could be a read error, since a much larger clone is one nucleotide away. The V gene is TRBV20-1, the J gene TRBJ2-1, with 8 bases lining up with TRBD2. Germline V gene sequence: CDR1 DFQATT, CDR2 SNEGSKA (reference sequence). CDR3 length: 14 amino acids. CDR3 coding DNA: TGCAGTGTTAGAATAGCGGGGCCTTACAATGAGCAGTTCTTC. Amino acid sequence: CSVRIAGPYNEQFF.

A note on this clonotype: A much larger clone differs from this one at a single base, so this may be a read error. The rearrangement uses TRBV4-2 and TRBJ2-7; tentative D call: TRBD2 (6 bases). The germline V gene has CDR1 LGHNA and CDR2 YNFKEQ. The CDR3 is 17 residues long. The CDR3 spells CASSQDSRGRNPYAQYF. The DNA of the CDR3 is TGTGCCAGCAGCCAAGATTCGAGAGGGAGGAATCCCTACGCGCAGTACTTC.

This clonotype was picked up many times. The rearrangement uses TRBV6-2 or TRBV6-3 and TRBJ2-1, with D tentatively TRBD1 (6 bases). V was shortened by 7 bases and J by 6 bases, with 19 bases between the two germline ends. Germline V gives CDR1 MNHEY, CDR2 SVGEGT. The CDR3 is made up of 15 amino acids. CDR3 amino acids: CASTYSYRVRNEQFF. CDR3 bases: TGTGCCAGCACTTATTCCTACAGGGTTCGCAATGAGCAGTTCTTC.

The table lists this clonotype with many counts. This sequence joins TRBV2 and TRBJ2-7; TRBD1 agrees at 12 bases. V trimming: 8 bases; J trimming: 7 bases; junction bases outside the gene matches: 24. CDR3 length: 19 residues. Germline loops: CDR1 SNHLY, CDR2 FYNNEI. The CDR3 region has the DNA TGTGCCAGCCAGGGCCTTCCCGGGACAGGGGGCGCGAAGGAGCGGGAGCAGTACTTC. Residues: CASQGLPGTGGAKEREQYF. Using reference TRBV2 and TRBJ2-7 for the parts outside the CDR3, the full variable domain is EPEVTQTPSHQVTQMGQEVILRCVPISNHLYFYWYRQILGQKVEFLVSFYNNEISEKSEIFDDQFSVERPDGSNFTLKIRSTKLEDSAMYFCASQGLPGTGGAKEREQYFGPGTRLTVT.

This clonotype was observed a few times. The genes are TRBV24-1 and TRBJ2-5, with TRBD1 identical over 9 bases. The CDR3 is 15 residues long. In germline, CDR1 is KGHDR, CDR2 SFDVKD. Germline trimming cut 2 bases from V and 5 bases from J; bases unmatched to any gene: 5. This chain's CDR3 is CATSDSRTGEETQYF. The CDR3 bases are TGTGCCACCAGTGATTCGCGGACAGGGGAGGAGACCCAGTACTTC.

This clonotype was detected ten times or more. V gene TRBV7-2 combines with J gene TRBJ1-1; no clear D. Germline CDR1 and CDR2: SGHTA and FQGNSA. The CDR3 totals 14 residues. Trimming cost V 4 bases and J 2 bases, with 11 bases left between them. DNA for the CDR3: TGTGCCAGCAGCTCTAGTGATCTAAACACTGAAGCTTTCTTT. Translated: CASSSSDLNTEAFF.

There are many counts of this clonotype. This chain links TRBV5-5 with TRBJ2-1, with a weak D call TRBD2 (6 bases). Germline assignment: CDR1 SGHKS and CDR2 YYEKEE (reference sequence). The V end lost 5 bases, the J end lost 10 bases, and 10 bases lay between the germline ends. The CDR3 totals 11 residues. The CDR3 sequence: CASREGNEQFF. In DNA, the CDR3 is TGTGCCAGCAGGGAGGGAAACGAGCAGTTCTTC.